This TCR beta chain was captured by sequencing in a study of blood T cell repertoires in COVID-19. Study details: The study drew acute and convalescent COVID-19 samples from the United States, Italy and Spain.

Participant-given clinical history determined each cohort assignment. Either two negative PCRs, clearance, or symptom resolution qualified Cohort 3 donors as recovered. Per the authors' pipeline: The assay estimated nucleated cells by amplifying reference gene primers. Here immunoSEQ multiplex PCR was the method, and the copy in TCRdb shows in-frame clones only, minus some. That table furnishes V, J and clone size, whereas the DNA furnished D and trimming. The repertoire holds under 150,000 clones, with less than 90% as singletons. As concerns this clone: This CDR3 is also generated by other DNA sequences in the sample.

This sequence originates from a woman between 50 and 59 years old who had recovered from COVID-19. Sequences were obtained from PBMCs or T cells enriched from blood (not recorded which).

CDR3 nucleotides: TGTGCCAGCAGCTTGGGAGACAGGGGGTACACTGAAGCTTTCTTT. Its protein is CASSLGDRGYTEAFF. J is TRBJ1-1 and V is TRBV5-8; 9 positions match TRBD1. This CDR3 comprises 15 residues. V lost 0 bases, J lost 3 bases, and 3 bases stayed unmatched. Germline-derived CDR1 and CDR2 are SGHTS and YDEGEE.